Presented here are 22 T cell receptor beta chains from one specimen sequenced in a study of blood T cell repertoires in COVID-19. Assay: immunoSEQ multiplex PCR; the TCRdb copy retains only in-frame clones and omits some. The repertoire includes about 190,000 clones, 82% of them detected once, and around 8% sits in the top ten. Sequencing input: peripheral blood. The source of these receptors is a woman aged 55 to 70 with COVID-19, enrolled during active disease.

V is TRBV7-3 and J is TRBJ2-3; maybe TRBD2 (5 bases). V gave up 2 bases and J gave up 2 bases, with 8 bases separating them. Per germline, CDR1 SGHTA and CDR2 FQGTGA. The CDR3 loop spans 14 amino acids. The CDR3 DNA reads TGTGCCAGCAGCTTAGGAGGATACACAGATACGCAGTATTTT. Amino acid sequence: CASSLGGYTDTQYF.

CDR3 sequence reads: CASIRQGAATNTGELFF. The CDR3 region has the DNA TGTGCCAGTATCCGTCAGGGGGCGGCAACGAACACCGGGGAGCTGTTTTTT. The V call is TRBV19, the J call TRBJ2-2; 8 nucleotides line up with TRBD1. CDR1 and CDR2 from the germline V gene are LNHDA and SQIVND (reference sequence). Trimming took 7 bases from V and 0 from J; bases not matched to a gene: 10. The CDR3 totals 17 residues.

This clone showed up just a few times. V usage is TRBV6-6 and J usage is TRBJ1-3, with TRBD1 matching 8 bases. CDR1 is MNHNY, CDR2 SVGAGI, per germline (reference sequence). J was trimmed by 2 bases and V by 6 bases; bases with no gene match: 3. The length of the CDR3 is 14 residues. Written as DNA, the CDR3 is TGTGCCAGCAGCCAGGACAGGGCTGGAAACACCATATATTTT. Protein product: CASSQDRAGNTIYF.

The genes are TRBV10-3 and TRBJ2-3; TRBD2 aligns across 7 bases. The CDR3 runs to 16 residues. Germline loops: CDR1 ENHRY, CDR2 SYGVKD. The ends lost 6 bases at V and 6 bases at J; junction bases unmatched: 15. CDR3 sequence (DNA): TGTGCCATCAGCCGGGGGGATGGGGGTGCACTGGATACGCAGTATTTT. Translating it yields CAISRGDGGALDTQYF.

V gene TRBV6-4 combines with J gene TRBJ2-2, with TRBD2 matching over 10 bases. V shed 9 bases and J 8 bases; nucleotides not matched to a gene: 6. The CDR3 covers 13 residues. The V gene's germline CDR1 is MRHNA and CDR2 SNTAGT. CDR3 sequence: CASRASGRGELFF. The CDR3 coding sequence is TGTGCCAGTCGGGCTAGCGGGAGAGGGGAGCTGTTTTTT.

This clone was detected ten times or more. The rearrangement uses TRBV6-4 and TRBJ2-2; 8 bases line up with TRBD2. The CDR3 has 14 residues. V dropped 2 bases and J dropped 4; count of bases not matched to a gene: 0. Looked up from germline, CDR1 is MRHNA and CDR2 is SNTAGT. The CDR3, as DNA: TGTGCCAGCAGTGACGGGACTAGCACCGGGGAGCTGTTTTTT. It translates to CASSDGTSTGELFF.

This clone occurred a few times. The chain combines TRBV11-3 with TRBJ2-3; 8 bases agree with TRBD1. Germline V gene data show CDR1 as SGHNT and CDR2 as YENEEA. V was clipped by 4 bases and J by 3 bases; unmatched bases: 9. This CDR3 is built from 16 residues. CDR3 nucleotides: TGTGCCAGCAGCTCAAGGACAGGGTCAGGTACAGATACGCAGTATTTT. Amino acids: CASSSRTGSGTDTQYF.

This chain links TRBV7-3 with TRBJ2-5, with D possibly matching TRBD2 (5 bases). The CDR3 totals 13 residues. The germline V gene encodes CDR1 SGHTA and CDR2 FQGTGA. V lost 5 bases, J lost 9 bases, and 16 bases lay in between. CDR3: CASSAGFTEAQYF. The CDR3 DNA follows: TGTGCCAGCAGCGCAGGCTTTACGGAGGCCCAGTACTTC. Drawing the rest from reference TRBV7-3 and TRBJ2-5, the complete variable domain is GAGVSQTPSNKVTEKGKYVELRCDPISGHTALYWYRQSLGQGPEFLIYFQGTGAADDSGLPNDRFFAVRPEGSVSTLKIQRTERGDSAVYLCASSAGFTEAQYFGPGTRLLVL.

This chain joins TRBV6-5 and TRBJ2-2, with 7 positions matching TRBD1. With V trimmed by 7 bases and J by 6 bases, 11 bases remained unmatched. Per germline, CDR1 MNHEY and CDR2 SVGAGI. This CDR3 has 15 amino acids. DNA for the CDR3: TGTGCCAGCAAGCCCAGGGACAGCCAGCCCGGGGAGCTGTTTTTT. Translation: CASKPRDSQPGELFF.

The V and J genes are TRBV6-2 or TRBV6-3 and TRBJ2-7; 7 positions agree with TRBD1. The CDR3 runs to 14 residues. Trimming cost V 3 bases and J 1 base; bases outside gene matches: 3. The germline CDR1 and CDR2 sequences are MNHEY and SVGEGT. CDR3 nucleotide sequence: TGTGCCAGCAGTTATACAGGGGATTCCTACGAGCAGTACTTC. Residues: CASSYTGDSYEQYF.

The V call is TRBV5-6, the J call TRBJ2-3, with 11 bases aligning to TRBD2. The germline CDR1 and CDR2 sequences are SGHDT and YYEEEE. The CDR3 sequence is 15 residues long. The V gene end was trimmed by 5 bases and the J gene end by 2 bases; junction bases not matched to a gene: 4. The CDR3 DNA reads as TGTGCCAGCAGTACGGGACTAGCGGACACAGATACGCAGTATTTT. This codes for CASSTGLADTDTQYF.

V and J are TRBV4-2 and TRBJ2-7, with a possible D match to TRBD2 (5 bases). The CDR3 extends over 16 amino acids. The germline V gene encodes CDR1 LGHNA and CDR2 YNFKEQ. Trimming took 4 bases from V and 2 from J, leaving 18 bases between them. CDR3 residues: CASSPESTGIAYEQYF. The CDR3 DNA reads as TGTGCCAGCAGCCCAGAATCAACCGGGATTGCCTACGAGCAGTACTTC.

The gene calls are TRBV6-5 and TRBJ2-5, with 9 bases identical to TRBD1. Germline values: CDR1 MNHEY, CDR2 SVGAGI. The CDR3 covers 16 residues. With V trimmed by 0 bases and J by 2 bases, 4 bases remained unmatched. CDR3 DNA sequence: TGTGCCAGCAGTTACTCGAGGGACAGGGCACAAGAGACCCAGTACTTC. Translated, it gives CASSYSRDRAQETQYF.

The J gene is TRBJ1-1, the V gene TRBV11-2; 9 nucleotides line up with TRBD1. Trimming cost V 5 bases and J 8 bases; bases outside gene matches: 24. CDR3 size: 19 residues. Per the germline V gene, CDR1 is SGHAT and CDR2 is FQNNGV. The CDR3, as DNA: TGTGCCAGCAGCCCTCGGGACAGGGAACCCCCACGCCGATGGACGGAAGCTTTCTTT. This gives the protein CASSPRDREPPRRWTEAFF. The full variable domain, its missing parts supplied by reference TRBV11-2 and TRBJ1-1, is EAGVAQSPRYKIIEKRQSVAFWCNPISGHATLYWYQQILGQGPKLLIQFQNNGVVDDSQLPKDRFSAERLKGVDSTLKIQPAKLEDSAVYLCASSPRDREPPRRWTEAFFGQGTRLTVV.

The chain employs TRBV28 and TRBJ1-2, with a weak D call TRBD1 (5 bases). The CDR3 runs to 14 residues. From germline, CDR1 is MDHEN and CDR2 SYDVKM. The germline V and J ends were trimmed by 3 bases and 0 bases, with 8 bases remaining between them. The CDR3 sequence: CASSLPGTNYGYTF. The CDR3 nucleotides are TGTGCCAGCAGTTTGCCAGGGACTAACTATGGCTACACCTTC.

A single count supports this clone. This chain links TRBV7-6 with TRBJ2-3, with TRBD2 matching 11 bases. V lost 2 bases and J lost 4; bases outside the gene matches: 5. Germline V gene sequence: CDR1 SGHVS, CDR2 FNYEAQ. This CDR3 has 16 amino acids. CDR3 residues: CASSLMASGGSDTQYF. The CDR3 bases are TGTGCCAGCAGCTTAATGGCTAGCGGGGGGTCAGATACGCAGTATTTT.

The CDR3 nucleotides are TGTGCCAGCAGCCCCTCCGGGAGGGCCTCGGCCTACGAGCAGTACTTC. As protein: CASSPSGRASAYEQYF. The rearrangement uses TRBV7-8 and TRBJ2-7; 8 bases line up with TRBD2. Germline CDR1 SGHVS, CDR2 FQNEAQ. The CDR3 is 16 amino acids. The V gene end was trimmed by 5 bases and the J gene end by 2 bases; junction bases not matched to a gene: 11.

The V gene is TRBV7-3, the J gene TRBJ2-3, with D perhaps matching TRBD2 (6 bases). Germline V lookup: CDR1 SGHTA, CDR2 FQGTGA. V lost 1 base and J lost 0, with 23 bases in between. This CDR3 is 20 amino acids long. DNA for the CDR3: TGTGCCAGCAGCTTAAACCCCTGGGCCGCGGGACGAAAAAGCACAGATACGCAGTATTTT. The encoded protein is CASSLNPWAAGRKSTDTQYF.

The V call is TRBV11-2, the J call TRBJ2-2; tentatively, D is TRBD2 (5 bases). This CDR3 contains 14 residues. Per germline, CDR1 SGHAT and CDR2 FQNNGV. V lost 4 bases and J lost 6, with 12 bases in between. The CDR3 is CASSSIRESGELFF. The DNA for the CDR3 is TGTGCCAGCAGCTCAATACGGGAATCCGGGGAGCTGTTTTTT.

The chain links TRBV6-5 to TRBJ1-1; no clear D gene. CDR1 and CDR2 from the germline V gene are MNHEY and SVGAGI. Deletions cut 8 bases from V and 1 base from J, with 11 bases between. The CDR3 loop spans 13 amino acids. For the CDR3, the DNA is TGTGCCAGCGGCGGGTGGGCGAACACTGAAGCTTTCTTT. It encodes CASGGWANTEAFF.

V usage is TRBV1 and J usage is TRBJ1-5; the table's D call TRBD1 went unverified against the DNA. TRBV1 is recorded as a pseudogene. CDR3 length: 16 residues. The CDR3 protein is CTSSQDVRVANQPQHF. The CDR3 region has the DNA TGCACCAGCAGCCAAGACGTCAGGGTGGCCAATCAGCCCCAGCATTTT.

The chain joins TRBV10-3 to TRBJ2-2; no clear D. The length of the CDR3 is 14 residues. V lost 4 bases to trimming and J lost 5 bases, with 11 bases between them. Germline V gene data show CDR1 as ENHRY and CDR2 as SYGVKD. DNA for the CDR3: TGTGCCATCAGTGCGCTCTCTGAGACCGGGGAGCTGTTTTTT. It encodes CAISALSETGELFF.